This entry features one TCR beta chain sequence. The target of this receptor is not known. No much larger clone exists at a distance of one base, and base qualities are not known. The data were taken from a study of blood T cell repertoires in COVID-19 (dated by TCRdb to 2019 to 2021). Regarding the study in general: Collaborator samples came from the United States, Italy and Spain and covered acute and convalescent phases of COVID-19. The repertoires were released in a freely available public database intended as a resource for research on the immune response to SARS-CoV-2. Where available, HLA class I and class II types were taken from metadata supplied by the sample provider and were not determined by assay-based typing. The sample metadata nearly always contained a de-identified subject ID, COVID-19 status, age in years and sex. The samples were drawn from two sources: the first 160 participants of the ongoing ImmuneRACE study, and 950 to 1,500 subjects contributed by 6 global collaborators. The prospective study material was composed of cDNA or gDNA derived from T cells, B-cell-depleted T cells, or PBMCs. Subjects who had been exposed to COVID-19, were actively infected with it, or had recovered from it provided the deeply sampled blood TCRbeta repertoires that made up the dataset.

TCRbeta CDR3 regions were amplified from genomic DNA by means of the immunoSEQ Assay, a bias-controlled multiplex PCR. Processing in the source paper ran as follows. Nucleated cell counts per sample were estimated from amplification of reference gene primers within the assay. Sequence reads were collapsed and filtered to measure the absolute abundance of every unique TCRbeta CDR3 rearrangement. For each sample, productive Simpson clonality was calculated as the square root of Simpson's diversity index over productive rearrangements. Drawn from immuneACCESS, this table holds only the in-frame rearrangements with V and J called that TCRdb kept. Clones are partly lost; checked studies trace under half to an unresolved V gene and leave the rest unexplained. D and trimming were read from the DNA, whereas the V and J calls and clone size are those reported in that table. Recorded for this sample are approximately 230,000 clones; nearly 90% of them occurred a single time. The ten largest clones add up to roughly 3% of the sample.

The CDR3, from cysteine to phenylalanine, totals 14 residues. CDR3 DNA is the only sequence kept; it has 42 bases, read in frame from the first base. V and J lose 3 bases and 4 bases, and a span of 12 bases separates them. CDR1 DFQATT and CDR2 SNEGSKA are derived from the germline V gene (reference sequence). Each collaborating institution followed its own protocols to collect whole blood in K2EDTA tubes. For TCRbeta analysis, collaborator samples were shipped as frozen whole blood, as isolated PBMCs, or as DNA extracted from either sample type. What the work shows at the level of the full study, not this receptor alone: The amount of clinical and demographic metadata varied by source and participant and was provided uncurated.

Specimen: peripheral blood. This receptor was obtained from a man aged 18 to 29 with active or convalescent COVID-19. The chain is encoded by TRBV20-1 joined to TRBJ2-2; perhaps TRBD1 is the D gene, with 6 bases matching. The sequence in DNA is TGCAGTGCTAGTCGACAGGCCTCCACCGGGGAGCTGTTTTTT. Protein translation: CSASRQASTGELFF.